The 21 T cell receptor beta chains reported below all come from one sample, sequenced in a study of CD8+ T cells in alopecia areata. Extraction and reverse transcription of RNA yielded cDNA as the sequencing template. Some clones are missing from TCRdb's copy, which holds only in-frame ones; the method was immunoSEQ multiplex PCR. The data show some 100,000 clones, 44% seen once. The treatment here: oral pan-JAK inhibitor, 5-10 mg twice daily. The material sequenced was CD8+ T cells sorted from blood, taken at week 24, from a patient treated with tofacitinib. The receptors here all came from a human donor with alopecia areata.

V usage is TRBV27 and J usage is TRBJ2-2; tentatively, D is TRBD2 (6 bases). Germline V lookup: CDR1 MNHEY, CDR2 SMNVEV (reference sequence). The CDR3 sequence is 17 residues long. The V end was cut by 4 bases, the J end by 4 bases, with 19 bases between. DNA for the CDR3: TGTGCCAGCAGTTCCACCCCTCAGCGGAGGGGCACCGGGGAGCTGTTTTTT. Protein product: CASSSTPQRRGTGELFF.

The rearrangement joins TRBV5-1 to TRBJ2-2; D call uncertain. V lost 5 bases, J lost 1 base, and 15 bases lay in between. This CDR3 spans 16 amino acids. Looked up from germline, CDR1 is SGHRS and CDR2 is YFSETQ. CDR3 nucleotide sequence: TGCGCCAGCAGTTACCCCCAGGACGGGAACACCGGGGAGCTGTTTTTT. Translation: CASSYPQDGNTGELFF.

The chain joins TRBV4-1 to TRBJ2-1, with no clear D. The V end was cut by 7 bases, the J end by 0 bases, with 19 bases between. Germline CDR1 MGHRA, CDR2 YSYEKL. The CDR3 consists of 17 residues. CDR3 residues: CASTRSRDVSSYNEQFF. CDR3 nucleotides: TGCGCCAGCACCCGAAGTCGAGACGTAAGCTCCTACAATGAGCAGTTCTTC.

This clone was seen a handful of times. This chain joins TRBV7-9 and TRBJ2-7; TRBD1 might be the D (6 bases). CDR3 length: 14 amino acids. Deletions cut 5 bases from V and 3 bases from J, with 14 bases between. Germline loops: CDR1 SEHNR, CDR2 FQNEAQ (reference sequence). The DNA for the CDR3 is TGTGCCAGCAGCCCTTCGGGACACCACTACGAGCAGTACTTC. Its protein product is CASSPSGHHYEQYF.

The chain employs TRBV13 and TRBJ2-3; 8 bases align to TRBD2. CDR1 is PRHDT and CDR2 is FYEKMQ in the germline V gene (reference sequence). After removal of 1 base from V and 2 bases from J, the junction contained 2 bases not matched to a gene. The CDR3 consists of 15 residues. CDR3 nucleotides: TGTGCCAGCAGCTTAGTACTAGCGGACACAGATACGCAGTATTTT. This sequence encodes CASSLVLADTDTQYF.

The chain links TRBV6-1 to TRBJ1-1; no reliable D call. The V gene lost 5 bases and the J gene lost 0 bases, with 10 bases spanning the gap. In germline, CDR1 is MNHNS, CDR2 SASEGT. The CDR3 extends over 14 amino acids. For the CDR3, the DNA is TGTGCCAGCAGTCCCCTGACGGTGAACACTGAAGCTTTCTTT. Translation: CASSPLTVNTEAFF.

This clone was recorded many times. J is TRBJ2-7 and V is TRBV28, with a possible D match to TRBD2 (6 bases). CDR3 length equals 14 residues. With 2 bases removed from V and 3 bases from J, the gap between germline ends came to 11 bases. The V gene's germline CDR1 is MDHEN and CDR2 SYDVKM. The CDR3 loop reads CASSLTGLLYEQYF. Here the CDR3 DNA reads TGTGCCAGCAGTTTAACGGGACTCCTCTACGAGCAGTACTTC.

The chain couples TRBV27 to TRBJ1-1; 7 bases are a match to TRBD1. Looked up from germline, CDR1 is MNHEY and CDR2 is SMNVEV (reference sequence). The CDR3 consists of 14 residues. J gave up 5 bases and V 5 bases, and 8 bases lay outside the gene matches. The DNA for the CDR3 is TGTGCCAGCAGTGAAACAGGGGTAAGGACTGAAGCTTTCTTT. This codes for CASSETGVRTEAFF.

The chain links TRBV7-3 to TRBJ2-7, with TRBD2 matching over 7 bases. The CDR3 is 15 residues long. The germline CDR1 and CDR2 sequences are SGHTA and FQGTGA. V dropped 2 bases and J dropped 5; count of bases not matched to a gene: 9. CDR3 sequence reads: CASSLGGGRSDEQYF. CDR3 DNA sequence: TGTGCCAGCAGCTTAGGGGGAGGGCGATCCGACGAGCAGTACTTC.

The gene calls are TRBV29-1 and TRBJ2-5; 12 bases map to TRBD1. V gave up 5 bases and J gave up 5 bases; unmatched junction bases: 9. Germline V CDR1 and CDR2: SQVTM, ANQGSEA. This CDR3 region has 15 residues. In nucleotides, the CDR3 is TGCAGCGTTAGGGGCTGGGACAGGGGGCTGGAGACCCAGTACTTC. This encodes CSVRGWDRGLETQYF.

The chain is built from TRBV7-9 and TRBJ2-1; 7 bases map to TRBD2. Germline loops: CDR1 SEHNR, CDR2 FQNEAQ (reference sequence). The V segment lost 4 bases and the J segment 2 bases; nucleotides outside the gene matches: 5. The CDR3 has 15 residues. The CDR3 reads CASSYGRITYNEQFF. CDR3 coding DNA: TGTGCCAGCAGCTACGGGAGGATCACCTACAATGAGCAGTTCTTC.

The gene calls are TRBV7-9 and TRBJ2-5; D is ambiguous. V was pared by 4 bases and J by 5 bases, with 11 bases between. Germline V CDR1 and CDR2: SEHNR, FQNEAQ (reference sequence). This CDR3 is built from 13 residues. The CDR3 protein is CASSSPLGETQYF. CDR3 sequence (DNA): TGTGCCAGCAGCTCCCCCCTCGGGGAGACCCAGTACTTC.

This clone was detected only a few times. The chain uses TRBV29-1 and TRBJ2-7, with D unclear. The CDR3 is 11 residues long. The V end was cut by 0 bases, the J end by 7 bases, with 7 bases between. Germline CDR1 is SQVTM and CDR2 is ANQGSEA. The DNA for the CDR3 is TGCAGCGTTGAAGATGGCAGGGAGCAGTACTTC. Protein: CSVEDGREQYF.

The chain recombines TRBV13 with TRBJ1-2; 7 bases line up with TRBD1. Germline CDR1 PRHDT, CDR2 FYEKMQ (reference sequence). V lost 2 bases and J lost 3; bases outside the gene matches: 3. The CDR3 covers 14 residues. CDR3 in amino acids: CASSLSGTDYGYTF. DNA of the CDR3: TGTGCCAGCAGCTTAAGCGGGACAGACTATGGCTACACCTTC. Complete variable domain (other parts from reference TRBV13 and TRBJ1-2): AAGVIQSPRHLIKEKRETATLKCYPIPRHDTVYWYQQGPGQDPQFLISFYEKMQSDKGSIPDRFSAQQFSDYHSELNMSSLELGDSALYFCASSLSGTDYGYTFGSGTRLTVV.

This clone was seen a handful of times. This chain uses TRBV7-9 with TRBJ2-5; 16 positions agree with TRBD2. Germline CDR1 is SEHNR and CDR2 is FQNEAQ (reference sequence). The CDR3 consists of 18 residues. V lost 1 base and J lost 6; bases outside the gene matches: 8. The CDR3 loop is CASSLEGLAGGFAKTQYF. CDR3 DNA: TGTGCCAGCAGCTTAGAGGGACTAGCGGGAGGGTTTGCGAAGACCCAGTACTTC. Full variable domain (remainder filled in from reference TRBV7-9 and TRBJ2-5): DTGVSQNPRHKITKRGQNVTFRCDPISEHNRLYWYRQTLGQGPEFLTYFQNEAQLEKSRLLSDRFSAERPKGSFSTLEIQRTEQGDSAMYLCASSLEGLAGGFAKTQYFGPGTRLLVL.

The V gene is TRBV9, the J gene TRBJ1-5, with 9 bases aligning to TRBD1. V was pared by 4 bases and J by 4 bases, with 6 bases of the junction left unmatched. The CDR3 extends over 15 amino acids. CDR1 SGDLS and CDR2 YYNGEE come from the germline V gene. Written as DNA, the CDR3 is TGTGCCAGCAGCCGAGGACAGGGGATTAATCAGCCCCAGCATTTT. Amino acids: CASSRGQGINQPQHF.

The gene calls are TRBV13 and TRBJ2-2; D not certain. V lost 0 bases and J lost 4, with 0 bases in between. Germline values: CDR1 PRHDT, CDR2 FYEKMQ (reference sequence). The CDR3 sequence is 12 residues long. The CDR3 nucleotides read TGTGCCAGCAGCTTAGGCACCGGGGAGCTGTTTTTT. Translating it yields CASSLGTGELFF.

This rearrangement joins TRBV5-4 to TRBJ1-1, with a tentative D call TRBD1 (6 bases). This CDR3 is built from 14 residues. Germline CDR1 and CDR2: SGHNT and YYREEE (reference sequence). Trimming cost V 5 bases and J 3 bases, with 14 bases left between them. This chain's CDR3 is CASSPGAGDTEAFF. The CDR3 nucleotides read TGTGCCAGCAGTCCCGGGGCAGGGGACACTGAAGCTTTCTTT.

There are a few counts of this clone. The chain joins TRBV4-1 to TRBJ1-1; TRBD1 might be the D (6 bases). This CDR3 is built from 13 residues. The ends were cut back, 6 bases at V and 5 bases at J, with 13 bases in the middle. The germline gives CDR1 MGHRA, CDR2 YSYEKL. CDR3 sequence: CASRGALRTEAFF. The CDR3 DNA follows: TGCGCCAGCAGGGGGGCCCTGCGGACTGAAGCTTTCTTT.

Only a few counts were recorded for this clone. This chain connects TRBV15 to TRBJ2-7; D tentatively reads TRBD1 or TRBD2 (5 bases each). V was trimmed by 0 bases and J by 2 bases, leaving 11 bases between them. CDR1 and CDR2 (germline): LNHNV, YYDKDF (reference sequence). This CDR3 has 15 amino acids. CDR3 bases: TGTGCCACCAGCAGAGATGATGGGGGAACCTACGAGCAGTACTTC. Protein: CATSRDDGGTYEQYF.

V and J are TRBV9 and TRBJ1-2; D is possibly TRBD1 (5 bases). V lost 4 bases, J lost 4 bases, and 17 bases lay in between. Germline CDR1 SGDLS, CDR2 YYNGEE. This CDR3 is 15 amino acids long. The CDR3 nucleotides read TGTGCCAGCAGCCCAGGGATCGACAGTACCTATGGCTACACCTTC. Residues: CASSPGIDSTYGYTF.